These T cell receptor beta chains were read from a single sample in a study of shared clonotypes between healthy human individuals. Sequenced by immunoSEQ multiplex PCR; TCRdb stores in-frame clones only, minus some. The sample holds around 650,000 clones, approximately 96% seen once. Material for sequencing was naive CD8+ T cells sorted from blood. These receptors were obtained from a woman aged 30 to 39 in good health. Each CDR3 is given with its conserved first and last residue. Fields, in order: V gene, D gene, clone size, J gene, CDR3 DNA, CDR3 protein. A D gene is named only where the DNA matches it firmly. Size is stated for part of the rows, as once, few or many counts, or as a class when the clone is expanded.

V: TRBV2; D: .; size: .; J: TRBJ1-1; DNA: TGTGCCAGCAGTGACCGACCGGGTGGGCGGACTGAAGCTTTCTTT; CDR3: CASSDRPGGRTEAFF
V: TRBV7-9; D: .; size: .; J: TRBJ2-7; DNA: TGTGCCAGCAGCTTAGTAGACAGGTCCACCTACGAGCAGTACTTC; CDR3: CASSLVDRSTYEQYF
V: TRBV4-1; D: TRBD2; size: .; J: TRBJ2-7; DNA: TGCGCCAGCAGCCAAGTGAATAGCGGGAGCGGGGAGCAGTACTTC; CDR3: CASSQVNSGSGEQYF
V: TRBV27; D: TRBD2; size: .; J: TRBJ2-3; DNA: TGTGCCAGCAGTTTGGGGACTAGCGGGACCGATACGCAGTATTTT; CDR3: CASSLGTSGTDTQYF
V: TRBV11-3; D: TRBD1; size: .; J: TRBJ2-7; DNA: TGTGCCAGCAGCCTCCCGACAGGGAACTACGAGCAGTACTTC; CDR3: CASSLPTGNYEQYF
V: TRBV28; D: TRBD2; size: .; J: TRBJ2-7; DNA: TGTGCCAGTAGCGGGTGGGGCTACGAGCAGTACTTC; CDR3: CASSGWGYEQYF
V: TRBV2; D: .; size: .; J: TRBJ2-1; DNA: TGTGCCAGCCAAAGATCCCTCAGAGACAATGAGCAGTTCTTC; CDR3: CASQRSLRDNEQFF
V: TRBV6-5; D: .; size: .; J: TRBJ2-7; DNA: TGTGCCAGCAGTTACTCAACAGGGTCAAGGTCCTACGAGCAGTACTTC; CDR3: CASSYSTGSRSYEQYF
V: TRBV13; D: .; size: .; J: TRBJ2-7; DNA: TGTGCCAGCAGCTTAGGGGGTAGTCGCGAGCAGTACTTC; CDR3: CASSLGGSREQYF
V: TRBV27; D: .; size: .; J: TRBJ1-2; DNA: TGTGCCAGCAGCCGAGGACAGCTAGCTAACTATGGCTACACCTTC; CDR3: CASSRGQLANYGYTF
V: TRBV4-1; D: .; size: once; J: TRBJ1-1; DNA: TGCGCCAGCAGCCAAGATCATGGCAGATTATTGAACACTGAAGCTTTCTTT; CDR3: CASSQDHGRLLNTEAFF
V: TRBV4-1; D: TRBD1; size: .; J: TRBJ1-2; DNA: TGCGCCAGCAGCCACCGGACAGGGAAATTTAGCGAAGGCTACACCTTC; CDR3: CASSHRTGKFSEGYTF
V: TRBV28; D: TRBD2; size: .; J: TRBJ2-5; DNA: TGTGCCAGCAGTCCCAATAGCGGGAGGATCCAAGAGACCCAGTACTTC; CDR3: CASSPNSGRIQETQYF
V: TRBV19; D: .; size: .; J: TRBJ2-7; DNA: TGTGCCAGTAGTACATCCTGGCGGGTGGACTCCTACGAGCAGTACTTC; CDR3: CASSTSWRVDSYEQYF
V: TRBV4-2; D: TRBD2; size: .; J: TRBJ2-7; DNA: TGTGCCAGCAGCCAAGACCCTCTAGCGGGAGATGCTAACGAGCAGTACTTC; CDR3: CASSQDPLAGDANEQYF
V: TRBV27; D: .; size: .; J: TRBJ2-2; DNA: TGTGCCAGCAGTCCCACTGATTACGAGTACACCGGGGAGCTGTTTTTT; CDR3: CASSPTDYEYTGELFF
V: TRBV6-1; D: TRBD1; size: .; J: TRBJ2-7; DNA: TGTGCCAGCAGGGACCGGGACAGGCACTACGAGCAGTACTTC; CDR3: CASRDRDRHYEQYF
V: TRBV27; D: .; size: .; J: TRBJ1-5; DNA: TGTGCCAGCAGTCACATACCTGGGGGCAATCAGCCCCAGCATTTT; CDR3: CASSHIPGGNQPQHF
V: TRBV29-1; D: .; size: .; J: TRBJ2-7; DNA: TGCAGCGTCCTTGAGGGGATGAGAGCCTACGAGCAGTACTTC; CDR3: CSVLEGMRAYEQYF
V: TRBV4-1; D: TRBD2; size: .; J: TRBJ2-7; DNA: TGCGCCAGCAGCCAAGACCGCACCGGGACTAGTTCCTACGAGCAGTACTTC; CDR3: CASSQDRTGTSSYEQYF
V: TRBV14; D: TRBD1; size: .; J: TRBJ2-1; DNA: TGTGCCAGCAGCCAATGGTCGGGGACAGGAACTTATCGGGCCTACAATGAGCAGTTCTTC; CDR3: CASSQWSGTGTYRAYNEQFF
V: TRBV7-8; D: TRBD2; size: .; J: TRBJ2-3; DNA: TGTGCCAGCAGCTTCTTCTCTAGCGGGAGTCATGGGGCAGATACGCAGTATTTT; CDR3: CASSFFSSGSHGADTQYF
V: TRBV27; D: .; size: .; J: TRBJ2-7; DNA: TGTGCCAGCACCGAGACAGGAATCTTCGGCGAGCAGTACTTC; CDR3: CASTETGIFGEQYF
V: TRBV6-5; D: .; size: .; J: TRBJ2-7; DNA: TGTGCCAGCAGTTACGACGCGGGGCCCTCCTACGAGCAGTACTTC; CDR3: CASSYDAGPSYEQYF
V: TRBV5-6; D: TRBD2; size: once; J: TRBJ2-1; DNA: TGTGCCAGCAGGAGACTAGCGGGATCTCGTGAGCAGTTCTTC; CDR3: CASRRLAGSREQFF
V: TRBV2; D: .; size: .; J: TRBJ1-5; DNA: TGTGCCAGCAGTGAATCGAGAGAAGAGAGCAATCAGCCCCAGCATTTT; CDR3: CASSESREESNQPQHF
V: TRBV19; D: .; size: .; J: TRBJ2-7; DNA: TGTGCCAGTAGGAGTAAGGGCTCCTACGAGCAGTACTTC; CDR3: CASRSKGSYEQYF
V: TRBV2; D: TRBD2; size: .; J: TRBJ2-7; DNA: TGTGCCAGCAGGGGCGGACTAGCGGGATACGAGCAGTACTTC; CDR3: CASRGGLAGYEQYF
V: TRBV6-5; D: .; size: .; J: TRBJ2-7; DNA: TGTGCCAGCTGGACAGCCAGAATAAGCGAGCAGTACTTC; CDR3: CASWTARISEQYF
V: TRBV6-1; D: .; size: .; J: TRBJ2-1; DNA: TGTGCCAGCAGTGATTCCGGGACATTACTCCACGGTCAGTTCTTC; CDR3: CASSDSGTLLHGQFF
V: TRBV6-5; D: TRBD2; size: .; J: TRBJ2-5; DNA: TGTGCCAGCAGCACCCTAGGGCTAGCGGGAGAGACCCAGTACTTC; CDR3: CASSTLGLAGETQYF